These 31 T cell receptor beta chains originate from one sample sequenced in a study of T cells after yellow fever vaccination. Each CDR3 protein gets one entry after TCRdb re-called the 5' RACE reads with MiXCR. This sample has some 560,000 distinct CDR3 sequences; roughly 17% occur once, and the top ten carry 17%. This specimen was PBMCs, taken around 5 days after the first yellow fever vaccination. These receptors all stem from a man between 18 and 29 years old who received the YFV17D yellow fever vaccine.

This clonotype was counted many times. The chain recombines TRBV12-3 or TRBV12-4 with TRBJ2-7; D is perhaps TRBD2 (6 bases). The CDR3 covers 13 residues. The ends were cut back, 6 bases at V and 3 bases at J, with 12 bases in the middle. This CDR3 reads CASSTTGSYEQYF. The CDR3 bases are TGTGCCAGCAGCACCACCGGGAGCTACGAGCAGTACTTC.

This clonotype was seen a few times. V gene TRBV20-1 combines with J gene TRBJ1-5; no clear D gene. Germline CDR1 reads DFQATT; CDR2 reads SNEGSKA (reference sequence). V lost 6 bases, J lost 5 bases, and 14 bases lay in between. The CDR3 contains 13 residues. CDR3: CSARQQEDQPQHF. CDR3 sequence (DNA): TGCAGTGCCAGACAACAAGAGGATCAGCCCCAGCATTTT.

V is TRBV3-1 and J is TRBJ2-5, with no clear D. The CDR3 covers 12 residues. V gave up 8 bases and J gave up 3 bases, with 10 bases separating them. Germline V gene sequence: CDR1 LGHDT, CDR2 YNNKEL (reference sequence). The DNA of the CDR3 is TGTGCCAGCGTCGCGGCGGAAGAGACCCAGTACTTC. Protein product: CASVAAEETQYF.

The gene calls are TRBV3-1 and TRBJ2-1; 12 positions match TRBD1. This CDR3 is 15 amino acids long. V was clipped by 5 bases and J by 5 bases; unmatched bases: 4. CDR1 and CDR2 from the germline V gene are LGHDT and YNNKEL (reference sequence). CDR3 sequence: CASSSRDRGHNEQFF. The CDR3 DNA follows: TGTGCCAGCAGCTCTCGGGACAGGGGGCACAATGAGCAGTTCTTC.

This chain connects TRBV6-1 to TRBJ1-6, with D maybe TRBD1 (5 bases). Trimming left V 5 bases short and J 6 bases short, with 14 bases between. The CDR3 is 15 residues long. Germline loops: CDR1 MNHNS, CDR2 SASEGT. CDR3 sequence: CASSTQVSGNSPLHF. In DNA form, the CDR3 reads TGTGCCAGCAGTACACAGGTCTCGGGTAATTCACCCCTCCACTTT.

The rearrangement uses TRBV18 and TRBJ1-5, with D tentatively TRBD1 (6 bases). Germline V CDR1 and CDR2: KGHSH, LQKENI. CDR3 size: 15 residues. V lost 1 base, J lost 2 bases, and 9 bases lay in between. This CDR3 is CASSPQEGGNQPQHF. The CDR3 DNA is TGTGCCAGCTCACCACAGGAGGGGGGCAATCAGCCCCAGCATTTT. Drawing the rest from reference TRBV18 and TRBJ1-5, the complete variable domain is NAGVMQNPRHLVRRRGQEARLRCSPMKGHSHVYWYRQLPEEGLKFMVYLQKENIIDESGMPKERFSAEFPKEGPSILRIQQVVRGDSAAYFCASSPQEGGNQPQHFGDGTRLSIL.

This chain links TRBV20-1 with TRBJ2-5; possible D gene TRBD2, 5 bases. Germline CDR1 reads DFQATT; CDR2 reads SNEGSKA (reference sequence). This CDR3 is built from 11 residues. The V and J ends lost 5 bases and 6 bases respectively, with 10 bases between them. CDR3 in DNA: TGCAGTGCTTTGAGCGGACAGACCCAGTACTTC. Translated: CSALSGQTQYF.

This clonotype was picked up a small number of times. The rearrangement uses TRBV7-3 and TRBJ1-1, with D hard to call. This CDR3 has 13 residues. The germline V gene encodes CDR1 SGHTA and CDR2 FQGTGA. V was cut by 2 bases and J by 8 bases, with 12 bases left in between. The DNA for the CDR3 is TGTGCCAGCAGCTTATTCCTCTATGGGGAAGCTTTCTTT. Its translation is CASSLFLYGEAFF.

This clonotype was detected only a few times. V is TRBV4-1 and J is TRBJ2-5; D is unresolved. Trimming cost V 1 base and J 1 base, with 19 bases left between them. The V gene's germline CDR1 is MGHRA and CDR2 YSYEKL. The CDR3 runs to 18 residues. Written as DNA, the CDR3 is TGCGCCAGCAGCCAAGGTCCACCAGAAACTGGTCGCCAAGAGACCCAGTACTTC. Translated: CASSQGPPETGRQETQYF.

As regards this clonotype: Germline is not matched at one junction end, which may reflect a read error. The V and J genes are TRBV18 and TRBJ2-6; D is unclear. The CDR3 is made up of 13 amino acids. Looked up from germline, CDR1 is KGHSH and CDR2 is LQKENI. The CDR3 nucleotides read TGTGCCAGCTCACCAGGGAACGCCAACGACCTGACTTTC. Translation: CASSPGNANDLTF.

This clonotype came up a few times. The chain combines TRBV5-6 with TRBJ2-7; 8 bases are a match to TRBD1. The CDR3 is made up of 15 amino acids. Trimming took 0 bases from V and 4 from J; bases not matched to a gene: 6. Looked up from germline, CDR1 is SGHDT and CDR2 is YYEEEE. CDR3 region: CASSLGQGIRYEQYV. DNA for the CDR3: TGTGCCAGCAGCTTGGGACAGGGGATCCGATACGAGCAGTACGTC.

This chain joins TRBV20-1 and TRBJ2-3, with D perhaps given as TRBD1 or TRBD2 (6 bases each). The CDR3 totals 15 residues. Germline CDR1 and CDR2: DFQATT and SNEGSKA (reference sequence). V was trimmed by 4 bases and J by 2 bases, leaving 16 bases between them. The CDR3 sequence is CSAIGGSGHTDTQYF. The CDR3 nucleotides are TGCAGTGCTATAGGGGGGTCAGGGCACACAGATACGCAGTATTTT.

CDR3 in DNA: TGTGCCAGCAGCTTAGTTTCGATCTACAATGAGCAGTTCTTC. It is translated as CASSLVSIYNEQFF. The V gene is TRBV7-8, the J gene TRBJ2-1; D not resolved. Trimming left V 1 base short and J 3 bases short, with 7 bases between. The CDR3 runs to 14 residues. CDR1 SGHVS and CDR2 FQNEAQ come from the germline V gene.

The sample holds a few counts of this clonotype. The rearrangement uses TRBV5-1 and TRBJ1-1, with a possible D match to TRBD1 (5 bases). The CDR3 is made up of 14 amino acids. Germline loops: CDR1 SGHRS, CDR2 YFSETQ. The germline V and J ends were trimmed by 2 bases and 5 bases, with 13 bases remaining between them. This chain's CDR3 is CASSFQGAGTEAFF. In DNA, the CDR3 is TGCGCCAGCAGCTTTCAGGGTGCAGGGACTGAAGCTTTCTTT.

The chain links TRBV27 to TRBJ2-5; 11 nucleotides line up with TRBD2. There are 16 residues in the CDR3. V dropped 5 bases and J dropped 6; count of bases not matched to a gene: 11. Per germline, CDR1 MNHEY and CDR2 SMNVEV (reference sequence). The CDR3 loop reads CASSANSGGAEKTQYF. The CDR3 coding sequence is TGTGCCAGCAGTGCAAATAGCGGGGGGGCCGAAAAGACCCAGTACTTC.

The rearrangement joins TRBV5-6 to TRBJ2-7; no clear D gene. The CDR3 length is 14 residues. CDR1 and CDR2 from the germline V gene are SGHDT and YYEEEE. V lost 3 bases and J 4 bases, leaving 14 bases between the germline ends. The chain's CDR3 is CASSYGSRRYEQYV. For the CDR3, the DNA is TGTGCCAGCAGCTACGGATCGAGACGATACGAGCAGTACGTC.

The chain couples TRBV5-1 to TRBJ2-5, with 8 positions matching TRBD2. Germline lookup yields CDR1 SGHRS and CDR2 YFSETQ. CDR3 length equals 18 residues. The V gene end was trimmed by 1 base and the J gene end by 1 base; junction bases not matched to a gene: 12. For the CDR3, the DNA is TGCGCCAGCAGCTTGCGATTAGCGGGGTTTAACCTCCAAGAGACCCAGTACTTC. Amino acids: CASSLRLAGFNLQETQYF.

This chain uses TRBV2 with TRBJ2-7; D assignment may be TRBD1 or TRBD2 (5 bases each). Deletions cut 6 bases from V and 6 bases from J, with 15 bases between. Germline V CDR1 and CDR2: SNHLY, FYNNEI. This CDR3 has 13 residues. This chain's CDR3 is CASSQGRILEQYV. The CDR3 coding sequence is TGTGCCAGCAGCCAGGGACGCATCCTCGAGCAGTACGTC.

The V call is TRBV4-1, the J call TRBJ2-7; D ambiguous. CDR3 size: 16 residues. CDR1 is MGHRA and CDR2 is YSYEKL in the germline V gene. Trimming left V 1 base short and J 7 bases short, with 20 bases between. The CDR3 nucleotides are TGCGCCAGCAGCCAAGGGTCGGAGAATAGGGCAGAAGAGCAGTACGTC. As protein: CASSQGSENRAEEQYV.

The table lists this clonotype with many counts. The chain employs TRBV7-2 and TRBJ1-2; 8 nucleotides line up with TRBD1. The ends lost 5 bases at V and 1 base at J; junction bases unmatched: 6. The CDR3 is made up of 15 amino acids. Looked up from germline, CDR1 is SGHTA and CDR2 is FQGNSA. The CDR3 DNA reads as TGTGCCAGCAGCCCCGGGACAGGACTTAACTATGGCTACACCTTC. It is translated as CASSPGTGLNYGYTF.

This clonotype was seen many times. The J gene is TRBJ2-3, the V gene TRBV7-3, with D tentatively TRBD2 (7 bases). Trimming pared 5 bases from V and 1 base from J, leaving 13 bases between. Germline CDR1 and CDR2: SGHTA and FQGTGA. CDR3 length: 15 amino acids. The CDR3 DNA reads as TGTGCCAGCAGCCCCCAAGGGGGGGGCACAGATACGCAGTATTTT. Translated: CASSPQGGGTDTQYF.

The CDR3 DNA sequence: TGTGCCAGCAGCCCCCGTCGCAGCGGGGGTGCGGGCTACAATGAGCAGTTCTTC. This gives the protein CASSPRRSGGAGYNEQFF. The genes are TRBV4-2 and TRBJ2-1; 8 nucleotides agree with TRBD2. CDR1 is LGHNA and CDR2 is YNFKEQ in the germline V gene. The CDR3 has 18 amino acids. V gave up 4 bases and J gave up 3 bases; unmatched junction bases: 14.

This clonotype was seen ten or more times. The chain couples TRBV6-4 to TRBJ2-1; TRBD2 aligns across 8 bases. V lost 5 bases to trimming and J lost 7 bases; unmatched junction nucleotides: 4. The CDR3 extends over 13 amino acids. Germline values: CDR1 MRHNA, CDR2 SNTAGT. The CDR3 nucleotides read TGTGCCAGCAGTATCGGACTAGCTAATGAGCAGTTCTTC. This encodes CASSIGLANEQFF.

A few counts support this clonotype. The rearrangement joins TRBV5-1 to TRBJ2-7; 11 bases agree with TRBD2. Germline lookup yields CDR1 SGHRS and CDR2 YFSETQ. The V segment lost 4 bases and the J segment 4 bases; nucleotides outside the gene matches: 10. This CDR3 region has 16 residues. In nucleotides, the CDR3 is TGCGCCAGCAGCCTAGCGGGGGGCCAGACCTTATACGAGCAGTACTTC. It codes for CASSLAGGQTLYEQYF.

This clonotype was recorded many times. The chain carries TRBV20-1 and TRBJ2-1, with 10 bases fitting TRBD1. The germline V gene encodes CDR1 DFQATT and CDR2 SNEGSKA (reference sequence). This CDR3 is built from 16 residues. After removal of 0 bases from V and 7 bases from J, the junction contained 9 bases not matched to a gene. CDR3: CSARDTGTGASNEQFF. In DNA form, the CDR3 reads TGCAGTGCTAGAGATACCGGGACAGGGGCGAGTAATGAGCAGTTCTTC.

The sample holds a few counts of this clonotype. The V gene is TRBV6-1, the J gene TRBJ2-2; D unresolved. The CDR3 loop spans 13 amino acids. The germline gives CDR1 MNHNS, CDR2 SASEGT. V lost 7 bases, J lost 8 bases, and 14 bases lay in between. The CDR3 loop reads CASTDHLGGELFF. For the CDR3, the DNA is TGTGCCAGCACGGACCATCTCGGGGGGGAGCTGTTTTTT.

This clonotype was seen more than once but under ten times. V gene TRBV20-1 combines with J gene TRBJ2-1, with 10 bases identical to TRBD2. V trimming: 5 bases; J trimming: 9 bases; junction bases outside the gene matches: 13. CDR1 is DFQATT and CDR2 is SNEGSKA in the germline V gene (reference sequence). CDR3 size: 15 residues. As DNA, the CDR3 is TGCAGTGCTCCGAAAACTAGCGGGGTGGTGGGTGAGCAGTTCTTC. Translation gives CSAPKTSGVVGEQFF.

Remarks on this clonotype: A junction boundary mismatches the germline segment, possibly from a read error. The chain uses TRBV18 and TRBJ2-5, with unresolved D. CDR1 is KGHSH and CDR2 is LQKENI in the germline V gene. The CDR3 covers 14 residues. The CDR3 DNA reads as TGTGCCAGCTCACCACCCTCCCACCAGGAGATCCAGTACTTC. It codes for CASSPPSHQEIQYF.

V is TRBV15 and J is TRBJ1-5; no clear D gene. From germline, CDR1 is LNHNV and CDR2 YYDKDF (reference sequence). The CDR3 length is 12 residues. V was pared by 0 bases and J by 5 bases, with 2 bases between. DNA for the CDR3: TGTGCCACCAGCAGAGAAGATCAGCCCCAGCATTTT. Translating gives CATSREDQPQHF.

This clonotype was counted at least ten times. The V gene is TRBV23-1, the J gene TRBJ2-2; D uncertain. TRBV23-1 is an open reading frame whose function is uncertain. The CDR3 runs 12 residues. V was clipped by 5 bases and J by 6 bases, with 7 bases between them. CDR3: CASSTRAGELFF. CDR3 DNA: TGCGCCAGCAGTACGAGAGCCGGGGAGCTGTTTTTT.

The chain couples TRBV11-2 to TRBJ2-7; D possibly corresponds to TRBD2 (5 bases). Germline V gene lookup returns CDR1 SGHAT and CDR2 FQNNGV. The CDR3 contains 15 residues. Trimming took 0 bases from V and 3 from J, leaving 12 bases between them. The CDR3 region has the DNA TGTGCCAGCAGCTTAGATATTCCCGGGATCTACGAGCAGTACTTC. The encoded protein is CASSLDIPGIYEQYF.